A selection of T cell receptor beta chains follows, all from one sample in a study of PD-L1 blockade in urothelial cancer. The table came from immunoSEQ multiplex PCR; TCRdb's copy has only in-frame clones and leaves some out. Among 70,000 to 85,000 clones listed, about nine tenths were seen once. The input for sequencing was PBMCs, taken around atezolizumab (anti-PD-L1) treatment. The receptors were gathered from a man aged 65-85 years with urothelial cancer. CDR3s include the opening cysteine and the closing phenylalanine or tryptophan. The D gene is left open where the match is weak. Only part of the rows carry a size: once, few, many, or a class if the clone is expanded.

TRBJ2-5 17 TRBD2 . TRBV5-1 TGCGCCAGCAGCTTCGAGCTAGCGGGAGGGCCGGGTGAGACCCAGTACTTC CASSFELAGGPGETQYF
TRBJ2-4 14 TRBD2 . TRBV9 TGTGCCAGCAGCCCGCGCGGGGGTGGTGACATTCAGTACTTC CASSPRGGGDIQYF
TRBJ1-5 12 . few TRBV29-1 TGCAGCGTTGGCAGGGAAGGGGAGCCCCAGCATTTT CSVGREGEPQHF
TRBJ2-3 15 TRBD1 . TRBV4-1 TGCGCCAGCAGCCACTCGGGACAGAGCACAGATACGCAGTATTTT CASSHSGQSTDTQYF
TRBJ2-5 13 . . TRBV2 TGTGCCAGCCTCCAGGGCCTTCAAGAGACCCAGTACTTC CASLQGLQETQYF
TRBJ1-4 15 TRBD1 . TRBV7-9 TGTGCCAGCAGTCCGACAGGGAGATCTTTTGAAAAACTGTTTTTT CASSPTGRSFEKLFF
TRBJ2-1 14 . . TRBV19 TGTGCCAGTAGCCGTTATTATGAGGGCAATGAGCAGTTCTTC CASSRYYEGNEQFF
TRBJ2-1 17 TRBD2 . TRBV6-1 TGTGCCAGCAGTGACCAGGGCGCGGGAGGGCTTTACAATGAGCAGTTCTTC CASSDQGAGGLYNEQFF
TRBJ2-1 18 TRBD2 once TRBV9 TGTGCCAGCAGCGTAGGTGGGACTAGCGGGAGCTTTTACAATGAGCAGTTCTTC CASSVGGTSGSFYNEQFF
TRBJ2-7 18 . . TRBV28 TGTGCCAGCAGTTCGACAACTCGACAGTGGGGATCCGCCTACGAGCAGTACTTC CASSSTTRQWGSAYEQYF
TRBJ2-1 15 TRBD2 . TRBV28 TGTGCCAGCATTACCGGGACTAGTGCGTACAATGAGCAGTTCTTC CASITGTSAYNEQFF
TRBJ2-1 15 TRBD2 . TRBV27 TGTGCCAGCAGTTTAGCGGGGGAGTTCCGCAATGAGCAGTTCTTC CASSLAGEFRNEQFF
TRBJ1-1 17 . once TRBV28 TGTGCCAGCAGTTTACCCGGGATCCCCAACCAGGACACTGAAGCTTTCTTT CASSLPGIPNQDTEAFF
TRBJ1-2 11 TRBD1 . TRBV6-5 TGTGCCAGCTCACAGGGGAGTGGCTACACCTTC CASSQGSGYTF
TRBJ1-2 15 TRBD1 . TRBV7-8 TGTGCCAGCAGCCCCTGGGAGAAAGGGGGCGATGGCTACACCTTC CASSPWEKGGDGYTF
TRBJ1-1 16 TRBD1 . TRBV6-5 TGTGCCAGCAGTTACTTCTGGACAGGAGAGAACACTGAAGCTTTCTTT CASSYFWTGENTEAFF
TRBJ2-2 14 . . TRBV29-1 TGCAGCTCCAGGACAGCTTCGAACACCGGGGAGCTGTTTTTT CSSRTASNTGELFF
TRBJ2-7 16 TRBD2 . TRBV5-6 TGTGCCAGCAGCTTCGGTAGGGGAGGGCCGACCTACGAGCAGTACTTC CASSFGRGGPTYEQYF
TRBJ2-3 14 TRBD2 once TRBV4-1 TGCGCCAGCAGAGTAGCGGGAGGGAGGTATACGCAGTATTTT CASRVAGGRYTQYF
TRBJ2-1 15 TRBD2 . TRBV5-1 TGCGCCAGCAGCTTGGCTAGCGGGGGGGACAATGAGCAGTTCTTC CASSLASGGDNEQFF
TRBJ2-2 18 TRBD1 . TRBV5-1 TGCGCCAGCAGCTTGGCCGGGACAGGAACAACGAACACCGGGGAGCTGTTTTTT CASSLAGTGTTNTGELFF
TRBJ2-1 16 TRBD2 . TRBV2 TGTGCCAGCTTAGACTCCGGACTAGGGATCTACAATGAGCAGTTCTTC CASLDSGLGIYNEQFF
TRBJ2-7 14 . . TRBV18 TGTGCCAGCTCACCGGGGGGAAGGTCCTACGAGCAGTACTTC CASSPGGRSYEQYF
TRBJ1-1 14 . once TRBV5-1 TGCGCCAGCAGTCCTGCTAGGGGGAACACTGAAGCTTTCTTT CASSPARGNTEAFF
TRBJ2-1 12 . . TRBV2 TGTGCCAGCAGTGAGAATCGGTTTGAGCAGTTCTTC CASSENRFEQFF
TRBJ1-1 12 . . TRBV28 TGTGCCAGCAGTTTATCCCGTTGGAGTGCTTTCTTT CASSLSRWSAFF
TRBJ2-5 11 . . TRBV11-2 TGTGCCAGCACCTCAGGGGTGACCCAGTACTTC CASTSGVTQYF
TRBJ2-3 10 TRBD2 many TRBV29-1 TGCAGCGTTGGGGGGACTAGCCTAAACTTT CSVGGTSLNF
TRBJ1-1 15 . . TRBV4-1 TGCGCCAGCAGCCCCCCCTGGGGGGGCAGTACTGAAGCTTTCTTT CASSPPWGGSTEAFF
TRBJ2-1 15 TRBD1 . TRBV2 TGTGCCAGCAGTCGGGGACAGGGTTGGGTCAATGAGCAGTTCTTC CASSRGQGWVNEQFF
TRBJ2-3 14 . . TRBV28 TGTGCCAGCAGTGCCCAAGCGAGCACAGATACGCAGTATTTT CASSAQASTDTQYF
TRBJ2-2 15 TRBD2 . TRBV28 TGTGCCAGCAGTTTAGGCGGGAGAAGGACCGGGGAGCTGTTTTTT CASSLGGRRTGELFF
TRBJ2-6 18 . . TRBV9 TGTGCCAGCGGACCAAGGGGAATTATAGACTCTGGGGCCAACGTCCTGACTTTC CASGPRGIIDSGANVLTF
TRBJ1-4 15 . . TRBV5-1 TGCGCCAGCAGCTTGGTCGGCAGGGTTGATGAAAAACTGTTTTTT CASSLVGRVDEKLFF
TRBJ2-3 13 TRBD2 . TRBV9 TGTGCCAGCAGCTCCCAGCGGGGGGATACGCAGTATTTT CASSSQRGDTQYF
TRBJ2-7 13 . . TRBV6-1 TGTGCCAGCGTCAAGGACTCCCTAAACGAGCAGTACTTC CASVKDSLNEQYF
TRBJ2-3 14 . . TRBV4-1 TGCGCCAGCAGCCAAGTTGGGAGCAGAGATACGCAGTATTTT CASSQVGSRDTQYF
TRBJ2-2 15 . . TRBV28 TGTGCCAGCAGTTCATCCCGGGGGAGTACCGGGGAGCTGTTTTTT CASSSSRGSTGELFF
TRBJ1-5 14 . . TRBV5-8 TGTGCCAGCAGCCAGCGGACAGGCAATCAGCCCCAGCATTTT CASSQRTGNQPQHF
TRBJ2-3 16 TRBD2 . TRBV7-6 TGTGCCAGCAGCTTGGGGGCTAGCGGGAGTACAGATACGCAGTATTTT CASSLGASGSTDTQYF
TRBJ2-7 12 . . TRBV29-1 TGCAGCGTAGCTATGACGGGCTACGAGCAGTACTTC CSVAMTGYEQYF
TRBJ2-7 15 . . TRBV19 TGTGCCAGTAGTATAATAGCGGACGCTCATTACGAGCAGTACTTC CASSIIADAHYEQYF
TRBJ2-7 16 . once TRBV4-2 TGTGCCAGCAGCCAACCCTTAGGCGGCACTTCTTACGAGCAGTACTTC CASSQPLGGTSYEQYF
TRBJ2-2 16 . . TRBV5-1 TGCGCCAGCAGCTCCGGATCGGGGACGAACACCGGGGAGCTGTTTTTT CASSSGSGTNTGELFF
TRBJ2-7 19 TRBD1 . TRBV19 TGTGCCAGTAGTAATGGAAGACAGGGACGTGGTGACCGCCTTAAGGAGCAGTACTTC CASSNGRQGRGDRLKEQYF
TRBJ2-2 15 . . TRBV5-1 TGCGCCAGCAGCCTGCTAACTACGAACACCGGGGAGCTGTTTTTT CASSLLTTNTGELFF
TRBJ2-5 15 . . TRBV18 TGTGCCAGCTCACCGAGCCAGACTAGACAAGAGACCCAGTACTTC CASSPSQTRQETQYF
TRBJ2-5 15 . once TRBV7-3 TGTGCCAGCAGCTTAATCTCGGGAGAGCAAGAGACCCAGTACTTC CASSLISGEQETQYF
TRBJ1-2 12 . once TRBV5-1 TGCGCCAGCAGAGACAGCTCCCATGGCTACACCTTC CASRDSSHGYTF
TRBJ2-3 13 TRBD2 . TRBV27 TGTGCCAGCAGTCCGGGGGGGATGTGGACGCAGTATTTT CASSPGGMWTQYF
TRBJ2-5 18 . . TRBV4-2 TGTGCCAGCAGCCAAGGCCAAGGGAGAGGAACCAGGTATGAGACCCAGTACTTC CASSQGQGRGTRYETQYF
TRBJ2-1 16 TRBD2 . TRBV5-1 TGCGCCAGCAGCTTGGGCCTAGCGGGAGCCAACAATGAGCAGTTCTTC CASSLGLAGANNEQFF
TRBJ2-2 18 TRBD2 . TRBV7-3 TGTGCCAGCAGCCCGTGGACTAGCGGGAGGGGGAACACCGGGGAGCTGTTTTTT CASSPWTSGRGNTGELFF
TRBJ2-5 15 TRBD2 . TRBV11-1 TGTGCCAGCAGCTTGGGACTAGCGGGAGTGCAGACCCAGTACTTC CASSLGLAGVQTQYF
TRBJ2-3 16 . . TRBV2 TGTGCCAGCAGTGAGACCCCGGCAGGTCCCACAGATACGCAGTATTTT CASSETPAGPTDTQYF
TRBJ2-3 17 TRBD2 once TRBV5-5 TGTGCCAGCAGCTTACCTAGTAGCGGGATGAGGTCAGATACGCAGTATTTT CASSLPSSGMRSDTQYF
TRBJ2-1 18 TRBD2 . TRBV9 TGTGCCAGCAGCGTCCGTCAAGGACTAGCGGGCTCCTACAATGAGCAGTTCTTC CASSVRQGLAGSYNEQFF
TRBJ2-3 13 . . TRBV5-6 TGTGCCAGCATCTCCTCTAGCACAGATACGCAGTATTTT CASISSSTDTQYF
TRBJ2-3 15 . . TRBV5-1 TGCGCCAGCGGCAGGGGGGCTGCTGACACAGATACGCAGTATTTT CASGRGAADTDTQYF